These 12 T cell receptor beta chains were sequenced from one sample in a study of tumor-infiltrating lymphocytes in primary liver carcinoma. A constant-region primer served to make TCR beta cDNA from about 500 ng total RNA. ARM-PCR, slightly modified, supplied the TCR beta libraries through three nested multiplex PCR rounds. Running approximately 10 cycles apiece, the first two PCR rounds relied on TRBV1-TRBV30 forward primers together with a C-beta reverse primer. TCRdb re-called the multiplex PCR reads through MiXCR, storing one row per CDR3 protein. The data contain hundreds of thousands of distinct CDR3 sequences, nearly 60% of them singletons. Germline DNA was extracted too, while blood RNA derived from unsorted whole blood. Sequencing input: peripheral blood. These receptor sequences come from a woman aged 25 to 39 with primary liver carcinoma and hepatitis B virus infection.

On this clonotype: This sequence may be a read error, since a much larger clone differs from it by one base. CDR3 nucleotide sequence: TGTGCCAGCAACGACAGGGACGAGCAGTACTTC. This translates into CASNDRDEQYF. The J gene is TRBJ2-7, the V gene TRBV6-6, with 7 bases fitting TRBD1. The germline V gene has CDR1 MNHNY and CDR2 SVGAGI (reference sequence). This CDR3 is 11 amino acids long. Losses at the gene ends were 7 bases for V and 5 bases for J; bases not matched to a gene: 2.

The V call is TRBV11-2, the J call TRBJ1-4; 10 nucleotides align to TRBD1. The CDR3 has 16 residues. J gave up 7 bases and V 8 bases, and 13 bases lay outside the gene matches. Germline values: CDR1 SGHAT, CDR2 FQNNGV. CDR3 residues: CASGLDRGPGFEKLFF. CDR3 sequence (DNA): TGTGCCAGCGGCCTCGACAGGGGGCCGGGATTTGAAAAACTGTTTTTT.

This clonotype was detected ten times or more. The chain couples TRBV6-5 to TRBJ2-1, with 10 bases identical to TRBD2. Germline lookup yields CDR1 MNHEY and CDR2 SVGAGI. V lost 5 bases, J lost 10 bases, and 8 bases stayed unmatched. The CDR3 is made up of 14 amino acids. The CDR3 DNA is TGTGCCAGCAGTCTCCTAGCGGGAGCTTGGGAGCAGTTCTTC. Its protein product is CASSLLAGAWEQFF.

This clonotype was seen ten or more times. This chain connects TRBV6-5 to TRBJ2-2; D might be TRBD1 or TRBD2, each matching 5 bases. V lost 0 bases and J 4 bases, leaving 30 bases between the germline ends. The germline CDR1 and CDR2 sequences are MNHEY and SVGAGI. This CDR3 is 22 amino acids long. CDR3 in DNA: TGTGCCAGCAGTTACTCGTTCGCCCCGGGGCCCTACGACAAGAGGTCCACCGGGGAGCTGTTTTTT. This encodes CASSYSFAPGPYDKRSTGELFF.

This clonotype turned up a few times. The CDR3 region has the DNA TGTGCCAGCAGCATGGGGGTAGCGGGAGGTTACAATGAGCAGTTCTTC. Its protein is CASSMGVAGGYNEQFF. The chain joins TRBV5-4 to TRBJ2-1; 10 bases are shared with TRBD2. The CDR3 has 16 amino acids. Trimming cost V 4 bases and J 4 bases; bases outside gene matches: 8. Germline values: CDR1 SGHNT, CDR2 YYREEE (reference sequence).

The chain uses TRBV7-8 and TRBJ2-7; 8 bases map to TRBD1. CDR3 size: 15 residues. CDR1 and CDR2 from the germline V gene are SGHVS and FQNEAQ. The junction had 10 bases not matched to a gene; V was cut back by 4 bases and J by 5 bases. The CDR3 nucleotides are TGTGCCAGCAGCTCCGAGGACAGGGAAGGCCACGAGCAGTACTTC. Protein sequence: CASSSEDREGHEQYF.

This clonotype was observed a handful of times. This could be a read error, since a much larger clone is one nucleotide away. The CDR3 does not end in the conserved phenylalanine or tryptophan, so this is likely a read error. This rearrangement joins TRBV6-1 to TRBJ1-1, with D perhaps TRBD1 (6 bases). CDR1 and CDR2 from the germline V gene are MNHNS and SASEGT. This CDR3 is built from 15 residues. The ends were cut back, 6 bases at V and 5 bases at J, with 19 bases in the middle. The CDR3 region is CASSPLGGGRTEAFS. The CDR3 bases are TGTGCCAGCAGCCCTCTGGGAGGGGGGCGAACTGAAGCTTTCTCT.

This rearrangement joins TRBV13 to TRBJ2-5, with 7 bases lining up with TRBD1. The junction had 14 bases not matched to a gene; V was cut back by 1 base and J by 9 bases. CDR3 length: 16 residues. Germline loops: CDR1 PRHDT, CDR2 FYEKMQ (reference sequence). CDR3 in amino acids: CASSLEGALPRLSQYF. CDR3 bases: TGTGCCAGCAGCTTAGAGGGGGCGCTTCCCCGTTTGTCCCAGTACTTC.

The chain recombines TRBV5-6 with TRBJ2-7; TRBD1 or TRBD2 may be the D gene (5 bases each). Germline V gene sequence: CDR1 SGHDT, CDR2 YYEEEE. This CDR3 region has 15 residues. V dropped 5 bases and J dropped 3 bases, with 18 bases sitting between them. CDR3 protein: CASSPLTRDLYEQYF. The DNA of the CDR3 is TGTGCCAGCAGTCCTCTCACTAGGGACCTCTACGAGCAGTACTTC. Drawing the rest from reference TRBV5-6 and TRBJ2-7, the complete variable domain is DAGVTQSPTHLIKTRGQQVTLRCSPKSGHDTVSWYQQALGQGPQFIFQYYEEEERQRGNFPDRFSGHQFPNYSSELNVNALLLGDSALYLCASSPLTRDLYEQYFGPGTRLTVT.

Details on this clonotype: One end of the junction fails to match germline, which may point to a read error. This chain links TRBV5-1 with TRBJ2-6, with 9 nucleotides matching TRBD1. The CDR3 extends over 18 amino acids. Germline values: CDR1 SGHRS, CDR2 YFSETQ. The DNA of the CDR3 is TGCGCCAGCGGCGCCGGGACAGGGCCTTCCTCTGTGGCCAACGTCCTGACTTTC. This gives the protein CASGAGTGPSSVANVLTF.

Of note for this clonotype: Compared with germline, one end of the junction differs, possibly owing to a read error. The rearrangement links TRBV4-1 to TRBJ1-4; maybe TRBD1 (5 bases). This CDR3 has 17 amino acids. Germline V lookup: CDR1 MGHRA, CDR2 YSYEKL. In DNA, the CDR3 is TGCGCCAGCGGCCACTTTAAACGGGGGGGAAGGGATGAAAAACTGTTTTTT. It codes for CASGHFKRGGRDEKLFF.

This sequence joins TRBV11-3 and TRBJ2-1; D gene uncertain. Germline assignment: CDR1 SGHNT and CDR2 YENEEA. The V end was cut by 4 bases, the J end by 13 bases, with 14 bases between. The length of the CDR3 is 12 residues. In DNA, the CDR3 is TGTGCCAGCAGCTCGCCTCCGACTGACCAGTTCTTC. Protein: CASSSPPTDQFF.